This T cell receptor beta chain was found in a study of shared clonotypes between healthy human individuals (dated by TCRdb to 2020 to 2021). For the study in its entirety: The cohort comprised two women and a few men aged 18 to 49 years. Leukapheresis yielded between about 0.85 and 10 billion PBMCs per donor. To increase sequencing depth and limit assay-specific biases, TCR repertoire library preparation and sequencing were carried out by different laboratories using diverse techniques. The study deeply sequenced blood TCR repertoires of about 5 healthy adults to estimate repertoire size and the extent of clonotype sharing between individuals. For each donor, CD4 naive and CD4 memory were each run on three plates, CD8 naive on two plates, and CD8 memory on one plate.

Healthy HIV-negative adults with no recently reported acute infections or vaccinations were included as donors. Only Caucasian adults living in Nashville, Tennessee, USA were represented among the donors. Magnetic negative selection was used to enrich CD4+ T cells, after which naive cells were positively selected on CD45RA and the negative fraction became the memory subset. Blood was collected by leukapheresis, and PBMCs were isolated by Ficoll-Histopaque density gradient centrifugation and then cryopreserved in liquid nitrogen vapor phase. Purity and quantity of every magnetically sorted T cell population were checked by analytical flow cytometry. Each sorted fraction had its genomic DNA isolated and then quantified by UV absorbance on a Nanodrop 2000c. Results the study describes overall, beyond this receptor: Pairwise subsampling led to the expectation that sequencing depth would affect the degree of clonotype sharing among donors. When a few donors were compared, the shared fraction of clonotypes was about 5% for naive CD4, 3% to 4% for naive CD8, more than 2% for memory CD4, and roughly 0.43% for memory CD8. The genetic and exposure-history diversity represented was limited by the small number of donors. Compared with non-shared clonotypes, the clonotypes found in all four sorted-subset donors had higher generation probabilities. Sampling was restricted to blood, and TCR repertoires in tissue are likely to differ from TCR repertoires in blood. Incomplete sequencing was indicated by rarefaction of sorted-subset datasets, despite the large sequencing depth. Naive subsets generally had larger estimated clonotype richness than memory subsets did.

For this clone: Its antigen remains unidentified. Base qualities are not at hand, and no much larger clone is one base apart.

Measured from the cysteine to the phenylalanine, the CDR3 is 16 residues long. Solely the CDR3 DNA is kept, with 48 bases framed from the first base. Looking up the germline V gene yields CDR1 SNHLY and CDR2 FYNNEI. V is clipped by 6 bases and J by 0 bases, and the sequence between their germline boundaries is 17 bases long. TCR CDR3 regions were amplified from genomic DNA by multiplex PCR using the deep immunoSEQ assay. For each cell subset, the extracted genomic DNA was distributed evenly across all wells of several immunoSEQ 96-well plates, and each plate served as one replicate. For sorted subsets, about 210 ng of genomic DNA, equivalent to around 30,000 T cell genomes, went into each replicate PCR. Purified libraries were quantified with a Qubit 3.0 fluorometer, sized on a Bioanalyzer 2100, and re-quantified with the KAPA Library Quantification kit. Every immunoSEQ 96-well plate was sequenced on a dedicated single-read 150-cycle Illumina NextSeq 550 flow cell. The published analysis was carried out like this. The immunoSEQ output contained only junctional sequences without quality scores, so filtering could not match that applied to full-length reads. To assign V/J genes and CDR3, sequences were annotated using PyIR, a Python wrapper for IgBLAST v1.9, with IMGT germline references. Any read was removed if the V/J assignment was weak (E-value above 1e-6), the CDR3 was missing, or the read contained stop codons, out-of-frame junctions, or ambiguous translated residues. V3J clonotypes were defined by identical inferred V gene, J gene, and CDR3 amino acid sequence. The percentage overlap between two repertoires was calculated by dividing the number of shared unique clonotypes by the size of the smaller repertoire. Three approaches were used to assess repertoire richness: RTK rarefaction, the Chao1 estimator, and Recon v2.1 estimates of unobserved clonotypes. OLGA was used to compute generation probabilities for all TCRbeta clonotypes that the gDNA method yielded from a few donors. TCRdb provides this immuneACCESS table in a form limited to in-frame rearrangements. Some clones are lacking; in checked studies, under half of them reflect an unresolved V gene, and why the rest are absent is not known. V and J calls and clone size follow that table, whereas D and trimming were derived from the DNA. In this sample the table shows roughly 2.5 million clones, around nine tenths of which occur a single time. Together, the top ten hold over 0.12% of the sample.

The sequencing input was naive CD4+ T cells sorted from blood. According to the study, the label for this sample's cell subset or site signals: CD45RA+ positively selected. This clonotype was sampled from a man younger than 35 in good health. The sequence joins TRBV2 to TRBJ1-2, with the D gene call left open. The nucleotide sequence is given as TGTGCCAGCAGCGCCCCCCCACCAAAGGCTAACTATGGCTACACCTTC. Translated, it gives CASSAPPPKANYGYTF. Joined to the reference TRBV2 and TRBJ1-2 proteins, this CDR3 gives the full variable domain: EPEVTQTPSHQVTQMGQEVILRCVPISNHLYFYWYRQILGQKVEFLVSFYNNEISEKSEIFDDQFSVERPDGSNFTLKIRSTKLEDSAMYFCASSAPPPKANYGYTFGSGTRLTVV.